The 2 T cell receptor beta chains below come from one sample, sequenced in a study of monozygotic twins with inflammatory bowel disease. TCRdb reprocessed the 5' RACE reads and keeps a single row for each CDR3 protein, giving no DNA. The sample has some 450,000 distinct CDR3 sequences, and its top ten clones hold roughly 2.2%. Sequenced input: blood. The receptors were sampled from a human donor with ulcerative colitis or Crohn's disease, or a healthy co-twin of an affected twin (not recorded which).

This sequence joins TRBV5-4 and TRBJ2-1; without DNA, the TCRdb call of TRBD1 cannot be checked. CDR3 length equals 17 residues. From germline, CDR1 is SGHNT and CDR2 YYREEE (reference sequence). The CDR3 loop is CASSFMLSPSNYNEQFF.

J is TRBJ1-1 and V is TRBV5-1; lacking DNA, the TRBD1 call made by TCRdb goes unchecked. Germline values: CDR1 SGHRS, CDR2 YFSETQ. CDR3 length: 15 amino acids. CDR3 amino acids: CASSLGSGQGTEAFF. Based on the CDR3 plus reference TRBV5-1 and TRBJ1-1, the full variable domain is KAGVTQTPRYLIKTRGQQVTLSCSPISGHRSVSWYQQTPGQGLQFLFEYFSETQRNKGNFPGRFSGRQFSNSRSEMNVSTLELGDSALYLCASSLGSGQGTEAFFGQGTRLTVV.